This TCR beta chain is from a study of CD8+ T cells in alopecia areata. Study observations and caveats: Normal scalp showed lower clonality than lesional scalp, especially alopecia totalis/universalis. The study also sequences resident alphabeta T cells of normal skin in scalp samples.

Both CD4+ and CD8+ T cells were separated by sorting PBMCs. This clone was detected only a few times. The target antigen is unknown. The V gene end was trimmed by 0 bases and the J gene end by 6 bases; junction bases not matched to a gene: 6. In germline, CDR1 is MGHRA, CDR2 YSYEKL. CDR3 length equals 16 residues. The sequencing template was cDNA reverse transcribed from extracted RNA. TCRdb keeps only in-frame clones here, not all; method: immunoSEQ multiplex PCR. Among about 140,000 clones listed, roughly 60% were seen once. This chain links TRBV4-1 with TRBJ2-2; 8 bases are a match to TRBD1. Sequencing input: CD8+ T cells sorted from blood. The origin of this receptor is a human donor in good health. DNA for the CDR3: TGCGCCAGCAGCCAAGATCGGACAGGGATGCCCGGGGAGCTGTTTTTT. As protein: CASSQDRTGMPGELFF.